This T cell receptor beta chain is from a study of blood T cell repertoires in COVID-19. Across the study: From the United States, Italy and Spain came samples of acute and convalescent COVID-19.

Original handling: By means of reference gene primer amplification, nucleated cell counts were estimated. Profiled with immunoSEQ multiplex PCR; TCRdb holds only in-frame clones, not every one. V and J calls and clone size come straight from that table; D and trimming were deduced from the DNA. The sample has approximately 23,000 clones; 70% to 90% are singletons. The TCR originated in a woman of 80 years or more with active COVID-19. The sequenced sample was peripheral blood.

CDR3 bases: TGTGCCAGCAGCTCCGGGACTAGCCCAGAGACCCAGTACTTC. Translated: CASSSGTSPETQYF. This chain joins TRBV7-2 and TRBJ2-5, with 9 bases matching TRBD2. The V segment lost 4 bases and the J segment 4 bases; nucleotides outside the gene matches: 4. The CDR3 sequence is 14 residues long. Germline V gives CDR1 SGHTA, CDR2 FQGNSA.